This T cell receptor beta chain is drawn from a study of T cells after yellow fever vaccination. Notes on the study in general: Weaker overall, the secondary response nonetheless peaked faster (day 5 versus 15). A large majority of primary-vaccination clones showed up again after the booster (approximately 95% CD4, 88% CD8). The CD4 and CD8 compartments had a small share of their clonotypes in common.

This clonotype was seen once. Antigen specificity is unknown. The CDR3 runs to 14 residues. Per the germline V gene, CDR1 is MNHEY and CDR2 is SVGEGT. V dropped 11 bases and J dropped 2 bases, with 17 bases sitting between them. Conversion of TCR transcripts into cDNA relied on 5'RACE template switching, which added a universal primer site and UMIs. Each CDR3 protein is one row after TCRdb ran MiXCR on the 5' RACE reads. The table includes 200,000 to 250,000 distinct CDR3 sequences, under 3.5% detected once. The receptor comes from a man between 18 and 35 years old who received the YFV17D yellow fever vaccine. This specimen was CD4+ T cells sorted from PBMCs, taken 10 days after the yellow fever booster vaccination. V gene TRBV6-2 or TRBV6-3 combines with J gene TRBJ2-3; D may be TRBD2 (6 bases). The CDR3 coding sequence is TGTGCCGACATGGCGGGGAGATTCACAGATACGCAGTATTTT. Residues: CADMAGRFTDTQYF.